A selection of T cell receptor beta chains follows, all from one sample in a study of blood T cell repertoires in COVID-19. Generated by immunoSEQ multiplex PCR, the TCRdb table keeps only in-frame clones and is missing some. The table shows around 68,000 clones, with roughly 77% occurring only once. The specimen was peripheral blood. These receptor sequences come from a human donor in a cohort sampled during active COVID-19. Both conserved end residues are trimmed from each CDR3.

CDR3 length: 12
V gene: TRBV6-5
CDR3 protein: ASSDSGLTDTQY

CDR3 length: 11
V gene: TRBV7-9
CDR3 protein: ASSFGLADEQY

CDR3 length: 9
V gene: TRBV2
CDR3 protein: ASSVGEGQF

CDR3 length: 12
V gene: TRBV6-5
CDR3 protein: ASIRQGAGTEAF

CDR3 length: 13
V gene: TRBV4-2
CDR3 protein: ASSQDRVPYNEQF

CDR3 length: 14
V gene: TRBV7-3
CDR3 protein: ASSLTGAANTGELF

CDR3 length: 13
V gene: TRBV30
CDR3 protein: AWSVRPGSNQPQH

CDR3 length: 11
V gene: TRBV29-1
CDR3 protein: SVAGGGQETQY

CDR3 length: 14
V gene: TRBV5-1
CDR3 protein: ASSLVPARVGSPLH

CDR3 length: 13
V gene: TRBV6-4
CDR3 protein: ASSEGTGDTDTQY

CDR3 length: 14
V gene: TRBV7-6
CDR3 protein: ASSSGLAGYQETQY

CDR3 length: 11
V gene: TRBV6-5
CDR3 protein: ASSYSFDNEQF

CDR3 length: 14
V gene: TRBV2
CDR3 protein: ASTLGGISYNSPLH

CDR3 length: 17
V gene: TRBV3-1/TRBV3-2
CDR3 protein: ASSQGPFRRGGGQETQY

CDR3 length: 12
V gene: TRBV6-6
CDR3 protein: ASSYRDTSYEQY